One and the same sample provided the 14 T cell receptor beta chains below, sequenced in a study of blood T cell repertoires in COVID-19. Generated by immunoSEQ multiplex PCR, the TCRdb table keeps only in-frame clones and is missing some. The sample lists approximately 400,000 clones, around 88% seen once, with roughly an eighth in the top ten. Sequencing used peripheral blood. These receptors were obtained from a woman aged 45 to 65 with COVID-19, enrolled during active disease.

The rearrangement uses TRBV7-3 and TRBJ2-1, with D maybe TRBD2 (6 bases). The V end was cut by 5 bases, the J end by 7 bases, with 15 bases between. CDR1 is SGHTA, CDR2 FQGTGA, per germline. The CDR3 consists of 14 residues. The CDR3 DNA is TGTGCCAGCAGCCCACGGGGCGGGGAAAATGAGCAGTTCTTC. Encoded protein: CASSPRGGENEQFF.

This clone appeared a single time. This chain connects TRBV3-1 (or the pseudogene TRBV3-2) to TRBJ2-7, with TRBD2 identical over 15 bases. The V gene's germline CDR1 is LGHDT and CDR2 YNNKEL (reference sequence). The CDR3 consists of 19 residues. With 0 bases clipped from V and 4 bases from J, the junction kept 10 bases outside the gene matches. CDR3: CASSQDTEGLAGGRYEQYF. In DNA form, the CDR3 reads TGTGCCAGCAGCCAAGATACCGAGGGACTAGCGGGGGGTAGGTACGAGCAGTACTTC.

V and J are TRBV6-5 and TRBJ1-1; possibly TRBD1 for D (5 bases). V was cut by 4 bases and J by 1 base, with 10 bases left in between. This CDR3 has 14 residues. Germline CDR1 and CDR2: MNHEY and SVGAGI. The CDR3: CASSFGQGNTEAFF. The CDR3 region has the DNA TGTGCCAGCAGTTTTGGGCAGGGGAACACTGAAGCTTTCTTT.

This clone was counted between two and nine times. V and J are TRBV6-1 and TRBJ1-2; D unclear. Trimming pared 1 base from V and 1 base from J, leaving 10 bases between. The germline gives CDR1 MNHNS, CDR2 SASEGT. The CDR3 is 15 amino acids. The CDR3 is CASSEGGQYNYGYTF. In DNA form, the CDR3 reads TGTGCCAGCAGTGAAGGCGGGCAGTATAACTATGGCTACACCTTC.

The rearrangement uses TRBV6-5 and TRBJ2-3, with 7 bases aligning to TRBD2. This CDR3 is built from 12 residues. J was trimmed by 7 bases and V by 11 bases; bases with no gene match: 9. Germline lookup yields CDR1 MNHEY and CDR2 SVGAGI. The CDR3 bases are TGTGCCGTCCAGACTAGCCCATATACGCAGTATTTT. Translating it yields CAVQTSPYTQYF.

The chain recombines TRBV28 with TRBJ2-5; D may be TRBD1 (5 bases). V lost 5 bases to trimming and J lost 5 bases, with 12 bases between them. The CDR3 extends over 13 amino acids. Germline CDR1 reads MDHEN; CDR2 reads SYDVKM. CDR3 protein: CASSLQGAETQYF. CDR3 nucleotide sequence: TGTGCCAGCAGTCTGCAGGGTGCGGAGACCCAGTACTTC.

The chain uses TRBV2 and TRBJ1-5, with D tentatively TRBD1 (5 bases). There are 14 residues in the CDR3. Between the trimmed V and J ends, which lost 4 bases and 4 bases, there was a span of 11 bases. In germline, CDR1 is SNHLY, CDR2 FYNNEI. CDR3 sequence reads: CASSVARTNQPQHF. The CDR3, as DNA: TGTGCCAGCAGTGTCGCTAGGACAAATCAGCCCCAGCATTTT.

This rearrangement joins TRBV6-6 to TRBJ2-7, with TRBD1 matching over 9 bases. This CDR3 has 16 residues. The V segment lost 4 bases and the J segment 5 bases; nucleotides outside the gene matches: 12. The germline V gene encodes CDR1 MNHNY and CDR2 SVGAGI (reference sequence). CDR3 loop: CASSSTSTGGYDEQYF. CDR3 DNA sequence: TGTGCCAGCAGTTCTACTTCGACAGGGGGGTACGACGAGCAGTACTTC.

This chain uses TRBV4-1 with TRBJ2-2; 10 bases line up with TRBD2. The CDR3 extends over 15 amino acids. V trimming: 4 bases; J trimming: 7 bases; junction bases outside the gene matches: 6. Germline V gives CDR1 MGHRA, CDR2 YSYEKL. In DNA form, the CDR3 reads TGCGCCAGCAGCCTAAGCGGGGGGGCGATCGGGGAGCTGTTTTTT. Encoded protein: CASSLSGGAIGELFF.

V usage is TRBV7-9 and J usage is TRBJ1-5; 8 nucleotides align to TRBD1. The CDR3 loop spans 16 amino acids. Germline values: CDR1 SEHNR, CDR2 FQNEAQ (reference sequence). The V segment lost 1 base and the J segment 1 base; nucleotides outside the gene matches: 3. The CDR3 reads CASSLGTGSSNQPQHF. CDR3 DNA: TGTGCCAGCAGCTTAGGGACAGGGTCCAGCAATCAGCCCCAGCATTTT. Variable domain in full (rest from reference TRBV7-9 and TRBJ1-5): DTGVSQNPRHKITKRGQNVTFRCDPISEHNRLYWYRQTLGQGPEFLTYFQNEAQLEKSRLLSDRFSAERPKGSFSTLEIQRTEQGDSAMYLCASSLGTGSSNQPQHFGDGTRLSIL.

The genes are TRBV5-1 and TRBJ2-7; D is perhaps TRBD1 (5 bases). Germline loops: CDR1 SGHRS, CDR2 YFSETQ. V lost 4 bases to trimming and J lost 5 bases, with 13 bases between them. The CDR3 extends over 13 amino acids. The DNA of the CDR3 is TGCGCCAGCAGCCTTACAGGATGGGACGAGCAGTACTTC. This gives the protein CASSLTGWDEQYF.

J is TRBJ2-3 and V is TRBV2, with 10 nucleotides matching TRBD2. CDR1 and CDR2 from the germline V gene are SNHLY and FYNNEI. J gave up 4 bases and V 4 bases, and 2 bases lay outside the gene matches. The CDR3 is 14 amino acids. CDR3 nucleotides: TGTGCCAGCAGTGTCCTAGCGGGGGCAGATACGCAGTATTTT. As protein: CASSVLAGADTQYF.

DNA for the CDR3: TGTGCCAGCAGTTCGACAGGATCTGGCTACACCTTC. This codes for CASSSTGSGYTF. This rearrangement joins TRBV28 to TRBJ1-2; a weak D match, TRBD1 (6 bases). The ends were cut back, 4 bases at V and 7 bases at J, with 10 bases in the middle. CDR1 is MDHEN, CDR2 SYDVKM, per germline. The CDR3 totals 12 residues.

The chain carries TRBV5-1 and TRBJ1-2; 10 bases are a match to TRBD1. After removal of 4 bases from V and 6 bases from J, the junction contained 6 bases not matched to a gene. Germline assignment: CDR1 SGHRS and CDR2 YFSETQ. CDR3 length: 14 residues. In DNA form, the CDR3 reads TGCGCCAGCAGCCACGGGACAGGGGAGGATGGCTACACCTTC. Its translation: CASSHGTGEDGYTF.